This TCR beta chain was documented in a study of blood T cell repertoires in COVID-19. Study at large: The United States, Italy and Spain supplied acute and convalescent COVID-19 samples. In each case, the material was cDNA or gDNA derived from T cells, B-cell-depleted T cells, or PBMCs.

With V trimmed by 3 bases and J by 1 base, 8 bases remained unmatched. The CDR3 extends over 16 amino acids. The germline V gene has CDR1 SGHRS and CDR2 YFSETQ. Study processing details: The assay estimated nucleated cells by amplifying reference gene primers. Repertoires were generated with immunoSEQ multiplex PCR, while TCRdb's copy carries only in-frame clones and drops some. V, J and clone size are taken as reported in that table, and D and trimming were inferred from the DNA itself. This sample has 250,000 or so clones, with roughly 82% found just once. This clonotype was obtained from a woman aged 70-85 years with acute or convalescent COVID-19. The sequencing sample was made of peripheral blood. The chain is built from TRBV5-1 and TRBJ2-3; 7 bases map to TRBD1. The CDR3: CASSWGQNMGTDTQYF. As DNA, the CDR3 is TGCGCCAGCAGCTGGGGACAGAACATGGGCACAGATACGCAGTATTTT. The whole variable domain, remainder taken from reference TRBV5-1 and TRBJ2-3, is KAGVTQTPRYLIKTRGQQVTLSCSPISGHRSVSWYQQTPGQGLQFLFEYFSETQRNKGNFPGRFSGRQFSNSRSEMNVSTLELGDSALYLCASSWGQNMGTDTQYFGPGTRLTVL.